This is a list of T cell receptor beta chains from one sample in a study of T cell responses to AZD1222 COVID-19 vaccine. Sequenced by immunoSEQ multiplex PCR; TCRdb stores in-frame clones only, minus some. The sample yields 150,000 to 200,000 clones, approximately 94% seen once. The sequenced sample was peripheral blood, obtained 28 days after the second AZD1222 dose. These receptors came from an adult who received the AZD1222 COVID-19 vaccine. Both conserved end residues are part of each CDR3. Each record gives: J gene, V gene, clone size, CDR3 protein. Part of the rows lack a size; the others show once, few, many or a class for expanded clones.

J: TRBJ1-5
V: TRBV4-1
size: .
CDR3: CASSQDSYSNQPQHF

J: TRBJ2-3
V: TRBV19
size: .
CDR3: CASSIGDTQYF

J: TRBJ1-2
V: TRBV6-5
size: .
CDR3: CASSTGSQGYGYTF

J: TRBJ1-3
V: TRBV7-9
size: .
CDR3: CASSPHVGGTIYF

J: TRBJ1-1
V: TRBV5-1
size: .
CDR3: CASSVDRNTEAFF

J: TRBJ1-1
V: TRBV18
size: .
CDR3: CASSPGQENTEAFF

J: TRBJ1-4
V: TRBV2
size: .
CDR3: CASNRQKSDEKLFF

J: TRBJ1-1
V: TRBV18
size: few
CDR3: CASSPRGQTEAFF

J: TRBJ1-1
V: TRBV18
size: .
CDR3: CASSPRVGRTEAFF

J: TRBJ1-2
V: TRBV5-8
size: .
CDR3: CASSFQSAYGYTF

J: TRBJ2-7
V: TRBV3-1/TRBV3-2
size: .
CDR3: CASRPGTRYEQYF

J: TRBJ1-5
V: TRBV28
size: .
CDR3: CASSFGGANNQPQHF

J: TRBJ2-7
V: TRBV14
size: once
CDR3: CASSQDIGTEQYF

J: TRBJ2-7
V: TRBV27
size: .
CDR3: CASSFGQGHYEQYF

J: TRBJ1-2
V: TRBV10-1
size: few
CDR3: CASSESGRSYGYTF

J: TRBJ1-5
V: TRBV10-1
size: .
CDR3: CASSSGQGNQPQHF

J: TRBJ2-3
V: TRBV7-3
size: .
CDR3: CASSFNGGDTQYF

J: TRBJ2-2
V: TRBV2
size: .
CDR3: CASSVLGLLGGELFF

J: TRBJ1-5
V: TRBV19
size: .
CDR3: CASSMVGGSVQPQHF

J: TRBJ1-1
V: TRBV28
size: .
CDR3: CASSFLGQGKYNTEAFF

J: TRBJ2-7
V: TRBV10-1
size: .
CDR3: CASSPGGGYEQYF

J: TRBJ1-4
V: TRBV5-4
size: .
CDR3: CASRRGGETNEKLFF

J: TRBJ2-1
V: TRBV5-6
size: .
CDR3: CASSRGVNEQFF

J: TRBJ1-4
V: TRBV9
size: .
CDR3: CASSVGGTGPNEKLFF

J: TRBJ2-5
V: TRBV2
size: .
CDR3: CAQGNRGIQETQYF

J: TRBJ1-2
V: TRBV6-5
size: .
CDR3: CASSNTDREDYGYTF

J: TRBJ1-3
V: TRBV19
size: .
CDR3: CASSPPNPYGGGPGNTIYF

J: TRBJ2-2
V: TRBV30
size: once
CDR3: CAWSPDWTSGRRGTGELFF

J: TRBJ1-1
V: TRBV5-1
size: once
CDR3: CASRTTGIDTEAFF

J: TRBJ2-7
V: TRBV18
size: .
CDR3: CASSPPGVAGSYEQYF

J: TRBJ2-6
V: TRBV6-5
size: .
CDR3: CASSLRLAGANVLTF

J: TRBJ1-1
V: TRBV12-3/TRBV12-4
size: .
CDR3: CASSLLVNTEAFF

J: TRBJ1-2
V: TRBV30
size: .
CDR3: CAWSAGQVSGYTF

J: TRBJ1-2
V: TRBV5-8
size: .
CDR3: CASSKPGQGASLGYTF

J: TRBJ2-7
V: TRBV7-7
size: .
CDR3: CASSPGLAATYEQYF

J: TRBJ1-1
V: TRBV30
size: .
CDR3: CAWSVGYGRMNTEAFF

J: TRBJ1-1
V: TRBV4-3
size: .
CDR3: CASGKYGNTEAFF

J: TRBJ2-2
V: TRBV19
size: .
CDR3: CASLASINTGELFF

J: TRBJ1-5
V: TRBV2
size: .
CDR3: CASSEDRELQPQHF

J: TRBJ2-7
V: TRBV28
size: .
CDR3: CASSWGGSPSYEQYF

J: TRBJ1-5
V: TRBV28
size: .
CDR3: CASSRDQLNQPQHF

J: TRBJ1-1
V: TRBV6-2/TRBV6-3
size: .
CDR3: CASSYEGAEAFF

J: TRBJ2-7
V: TRBV6-2/TRBV6-3
size: .
CDR3: CASSYTPDEQYF

J: TRBJ2-1
V: TRBV29-1
size: .
CDR3: CSVEGSYNEQFF

J: TRBJ1-6
V: TRBV18
size: .
CDR3: CASSSGQGQAPYNSPLHF

J: TRBJ2-2
V: TRBV5-1
size: .
CDR3: CASSLGTSLNTGELFF

J: TRBJ2-1
V: TRBV23-1
size: .
CDR3: CASSLTSGLF

J: TRBJ2-4
V: TRBV6-5
size: .
CDR3: CASSSPTRSDIQYF

J: TRBJ1-1
V: TRBV19
size: .
CDR3: CATAGHQNTEAFF

J: TRBJ2-2
V: TRBV5-1
size: .
CDR3: CASSWQGDGELFF

J: TRBJ1-1
V: TRBV29-1
size: .
CDR3: CSVGMGGHAEAFF

J: TRBJ2-3
V: TRBV28
size: few
CDR3: CASSLQLDTQYF

J: TRBJ1-1
V: TRBV6-5
size: .
CDR3: CASSYGGFTEAFF